One and the same sample provided the 3 T cell receptor beta chains below, sequenced in a study of Graves' ophthalmopathy and Graves' hyperthyroidism. Beta-chain TCR CDR3 regions were amplified from RNA transcripts. RT-PCR with HTBI primers came first, then second-round multiplex PCR. TCRdb reprocessed the multiplex PCR reads via MiXCR and lists one record per CDR3 protein. Here the sample spans about 590,000 distinct CDR3 sequences, less than 45% being singletons. The source material was peripheral blood or thyroid tissue (not recorded which). The receptors were gathered from an adult man with Graves' hyperthyroidism.

This clonotype occurred a few times. The genes are TRBV7-8 and TRBJ2-7; a possible D gene is TRBD1 (5 bases). Germline loops: CDR1 SGHVS, CDR2 FQNEAQ. V lost 8 bases and J 6 bases, leaving 23 bases between the germline ends. The CDR3 spans 15 residues. The CDR3 DNA reads as TGTGCCAGCTCACCGTGGGGCAAGGACCAAGCCGAGCAGTACTTC. Residues: CASSPWGKDQAEQYF.

This clonotype was detected ten times or more. This sequence may be a read error, since a much larger clone differs from it by one base. This sequence joins TRBV15 and TRBJ1-2; D is ambiguous. The CDR3 runs to 13 residues. Germline CDR1 LNHNV, CDR2 YYDKDF (reference sequence). CDR3 sequence: CVTSRDFGAGYTF. CDR3 bases: TGTGTCACCAGCAGAGATTTTGGCGCTGGCTACACCTTC.

This clonotype has just a few counts. The chain uses TRBV7-8 and TRBJ2-7, with 9 bases fitting TRBD2. The J call is in doubt because the DNA end fits TRBJ2-1 better. The length of the CDR3 is 14 residues. Germline V gene sequence: CDR1 SGHVS, CDR2 FQNEAQ. The CDR3: CASSLVREGNEQFF. In DNA form, the CDR3 reads TGTGCCAGCAGCTTAGTGCGGGAGGGCAATGAGCAGTTCTTC.